This T cell receptor (beta chain) was sequenced in a study of blood T cell repertoires in COVID-19. Study in general: Donors in the United States, Italy and Spain gave samples during acute or convalescent COVID-19. In each case, the material was cDNA or gDNA derived from T cells, B-cell-depleted T cells, or PBMCs.

In the authors' workflow: Amplification of reference gene primers provided the estimated nucleated cell counts. Profiling relied on immunoSEQ multiplex PCR, and the TCRdb table lists in-frame clones only, not all of them. V and J calls and clone size are as listed in that table; D and trimming were resolved from the DNA. The sample lists 400,000 to 550,000 clones, roughly nine tenths occurring once. Recruits, aged roughly 18 to 90 years, lived in some 25 US areas. The TCR sequence derives from a woman aged 18-29 years with acute COVID-19. Material for sequencing was PBMCs or T cells enriched from blood (not recorded which).

CDR3 region: CASSPRGGLNTGELFF. The CDR3 DNA reads TGTGCCAGCAGCCCTAGAGGGGGCTTGAACACCGGGGAGCTGTTTTTT. The V call is TRBV4-2, the J call TRBJ2-2; 7 bases are shared with TRBD1. V shed 4 bases and J 1 base; nucleotides not matched to a gene: 6. CDR1 LGHNA and CDR2 YNFKEQ come from the germline V gene. The CDR3 is 16 residues long.